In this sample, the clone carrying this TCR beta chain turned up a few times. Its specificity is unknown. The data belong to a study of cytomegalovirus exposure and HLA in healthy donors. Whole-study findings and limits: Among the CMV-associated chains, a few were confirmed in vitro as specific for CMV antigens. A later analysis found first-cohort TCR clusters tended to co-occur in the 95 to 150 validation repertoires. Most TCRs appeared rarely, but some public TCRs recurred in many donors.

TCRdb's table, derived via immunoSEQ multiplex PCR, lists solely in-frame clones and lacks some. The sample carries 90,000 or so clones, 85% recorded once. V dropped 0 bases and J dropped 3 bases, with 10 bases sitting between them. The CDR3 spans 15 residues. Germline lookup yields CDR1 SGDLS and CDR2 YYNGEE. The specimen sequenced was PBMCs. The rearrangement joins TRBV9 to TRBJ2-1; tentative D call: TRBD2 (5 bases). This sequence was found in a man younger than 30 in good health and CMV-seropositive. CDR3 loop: CASSVGAGNYNEQFF. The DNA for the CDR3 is TGTGCCAGCAGCGTAGGGGCGGGTAACTACAATGAGCAGTTCTTC.